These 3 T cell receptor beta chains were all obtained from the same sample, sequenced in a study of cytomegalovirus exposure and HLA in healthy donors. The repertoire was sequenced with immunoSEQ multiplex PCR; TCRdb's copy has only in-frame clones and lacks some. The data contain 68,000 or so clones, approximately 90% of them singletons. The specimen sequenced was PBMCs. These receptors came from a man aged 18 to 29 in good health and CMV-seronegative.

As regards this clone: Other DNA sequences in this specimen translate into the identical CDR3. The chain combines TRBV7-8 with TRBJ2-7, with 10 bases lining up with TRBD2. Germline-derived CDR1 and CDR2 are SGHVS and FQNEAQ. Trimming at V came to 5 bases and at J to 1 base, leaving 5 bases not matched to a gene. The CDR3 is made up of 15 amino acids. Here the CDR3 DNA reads TGTGCCAGCAGCCGGACTAGCGGAGGTTCCTACGAGCAGTACTTC. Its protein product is CASSRTSGGSYEQYF.

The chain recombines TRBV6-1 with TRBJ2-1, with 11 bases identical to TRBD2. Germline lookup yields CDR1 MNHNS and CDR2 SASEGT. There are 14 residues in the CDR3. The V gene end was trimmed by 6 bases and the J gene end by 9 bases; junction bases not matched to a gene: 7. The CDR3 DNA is TGTGCCAGCAGGACTAGCGGGGATCGGGGTGAGCAGTTCTTC. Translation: CASRTSGDRGEQFF.

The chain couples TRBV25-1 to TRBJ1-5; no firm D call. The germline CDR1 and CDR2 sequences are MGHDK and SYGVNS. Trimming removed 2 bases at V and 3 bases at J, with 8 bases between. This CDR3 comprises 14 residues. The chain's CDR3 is CASSETRYNQPQHF. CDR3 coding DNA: TGTGCCAGCAGTGAAACCAGATACAATCAGCCCCAGCATTTT.